This T cell receptor (beta chain) was recorded in a study of Ad26.COV2.S vaccination and SARS-CoV-2 variants. Turning to the study itself: Dosing was one shot or two shots 56 days apart. Overall study findings and caveats: Breadth measured for non-spike TCRs was similar across vaccine and placebo recipients.

Concerning this clone itself: The antigen is undetermined.

Sequenced by immunoSEQ multiplex PCR; TCRdb stores in-frame clones only, minus some. The table shows over 400,000 clones, with nearly 90% occurring only once. Trimming removed 0 bases at V and 7 bases at J, with 9 bases between. The CDR3 length is 13 residues. CDR1 is MNHNY and CDR2 is SVGAGI in the germline V gene (reference sequence). Treatment defined: some 19 received Ad26.COV2.S at low or high dose, single or two shots; about 5 received placebo; per-sample allocation not given. Sampling took place 63 days after the first vaccine or placebo injection. Whoever gave the sample was an adult aged 18-55 years in Boston. The shot given was an Ad26 vector that makes Wuhan-strain SARS-CoV-2 spike.

This sequence joins TRBV6-6 and TRBJ1-1; no reliable D call. The source material was peripheral blood, sampled in a trial of Ad26.COV2.S vaccine versus placebo. The receptor was isolated from a person aged 18-65 years who received the Ad26.COV2.S COVID-19 vaccine or a placebo. The CDR3 protein is CASSYSVELEAFF. In nucleotides, the CDR3 is TGTGCCAGCAGTTACTCGGTGGAACTTGAAGCTTTCTTT.